This entry is about one T cell receptor beta chain. The source of the sample is a study of metastatic and nonmetastatic thyroid tumors. For the study at large: Repertoires of blood and of tissue (tumor or nodule) from malignant and benign thyroid patients were compared.

Each patient came to thyroid surgery without any prior treatment (of any kind). V was pared by 1 base and J by 6 bases, with 13 bases between. The CDR3 runs 15 residues. Germline CDR1 LNHNV, CDR2 YYDKDF (reference sequence). Authors' methods: Construction of a distant-metastasis classifier for papillary thyroid cancer relied on CDR3 differences across clinicopathological groups. TCRdb re-clonotyped the PCR reads via MiXCR. TCRdb, not the original authors, processed these V and J calls. The sample shows tens of thousands of clones, around 29% of them seen only once. The rearrangement joins TRBV15 to TRBJ2-1; no reliable D call. The sample taken for sequencing was blood. The receptor's source is a female donor with papillary thyroid cancer or a benign thyroid nodule (not recorded which). Some clones in this sample may be carry-over from other donors' samples. In nucleotides, the CDR3 is TGTGCCACCAGCAGAGCCTGGACCGGCCTCAATGAGCAGTTCTTC. It yields the protein CATSRAWTGLNEQFF. Using reference TRBV15 and TRBJ2-1 for the parts outside the CDR3, the full variable domain is DAMVIQNPRYQVTQFGKPVTLSCSQTLNHNVMYWYQQKSSQAPKLLFHYYDKDFNNEADTPDNFQSRRPNTSFCFLDIRSPGLGDTAMYLCATSRAWTGLNEQFFGPGTRLTVL.